This T cell receptor beta chain was captured in a study of T cells in tuberculosis. General study findings and limits: Low-affinity CD1B-GMM tetramer-binding T cells may have been missed.

Cells were sorted from thawed PBMC rested overnight and stained with GMM-loaded CD1B tetramer, viability dye and anti-CD3. CD1B tetramers were loaded with Rhodococcus equi-derived C32 glucose monomycolate. Tetramer-sorted PBMC had been CD14 monocyte-depleted before freezing. On this clone itself: Other nucleotide sequences in the sample specify the same CDR3.

Sequencing of TCR-alpha and TCR-beta chains was unpaired. Only in-frame clones appear in the TCRdb table, and some are missing; sequencing was by immunoSEQ multiplex PCR. The table records roughly 61,000 clones, roughly 90% of them present only once. CDR1 and CDR2 from the germline V gene are SQVTM and ANQGSEA. V lost 4 bases, J lost 1 base, and 13 bases lay in between. The CDR3 sequence is 14 residues long. The genes are TRBV29-1 and TRBJ2-5; the D gene is possibly TRBD2 (7 bases). This TCR was recovered from an adult woman with latent tuberculosis. Sequences were obtained from CD1b-GMM tetramer-negative cells sorted from PBMCs. The DNA of the CDR3 is TGCAGCGTTGTTAGGGGGGGAGTCCAAGAGACCCAGTACTTC. Protein: CSVVRGGVQETQYF. The entire variable domain, with the rest obtained from reference TRBV29-1 and TRBJ2-5, is as follows: SAVISQKPSRDICQRGTSLTIQCQVDSQVTMMFWYRQQPGQSLTLIATANQGSEATYESGFVIDKFPISRPNLTFSTLTVSNMSPEDSSIYLCSVVRGGVQETQYFGPGTRLLVL.